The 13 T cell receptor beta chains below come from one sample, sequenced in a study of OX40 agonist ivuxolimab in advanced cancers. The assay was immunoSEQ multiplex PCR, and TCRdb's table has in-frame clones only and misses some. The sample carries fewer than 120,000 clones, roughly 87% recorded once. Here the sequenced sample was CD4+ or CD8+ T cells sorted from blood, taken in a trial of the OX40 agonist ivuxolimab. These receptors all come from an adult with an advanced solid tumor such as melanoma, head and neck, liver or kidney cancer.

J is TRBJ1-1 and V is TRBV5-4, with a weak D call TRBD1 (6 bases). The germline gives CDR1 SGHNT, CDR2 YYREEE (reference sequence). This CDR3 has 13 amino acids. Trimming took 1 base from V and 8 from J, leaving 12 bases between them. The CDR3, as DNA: TGTGCCAGCAGCTTGAGGGGGGCTTTCGAAGCTTTCTTT. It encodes CASSLRGAFEAFF.

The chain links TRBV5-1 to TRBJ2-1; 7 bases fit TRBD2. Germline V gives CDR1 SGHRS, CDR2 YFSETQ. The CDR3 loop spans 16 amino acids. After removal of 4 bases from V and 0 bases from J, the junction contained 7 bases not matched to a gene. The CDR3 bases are TGCGCCAGCAGCCCTGGACTAGTAAACTCCTACAATGAGCAGTTCTTC. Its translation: CASSPGLVNSYNEQFF.

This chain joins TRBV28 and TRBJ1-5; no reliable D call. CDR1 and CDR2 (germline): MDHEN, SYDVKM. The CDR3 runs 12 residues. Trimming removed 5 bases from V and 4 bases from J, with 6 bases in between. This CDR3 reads CASSPTNQPQHF. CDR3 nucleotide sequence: TGTGCCAGCAGTCCCACGAATCAGCCCCAGCATTTT.

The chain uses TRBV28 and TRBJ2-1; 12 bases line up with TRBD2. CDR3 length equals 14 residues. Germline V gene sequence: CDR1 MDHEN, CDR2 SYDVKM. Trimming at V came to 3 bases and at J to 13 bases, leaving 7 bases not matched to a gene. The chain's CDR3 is CASSFVASGRDQFF. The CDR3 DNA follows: TGTGCCAGCAGTTTTGTCGCTAGCGGGAGGGACCAGTTCTTC.

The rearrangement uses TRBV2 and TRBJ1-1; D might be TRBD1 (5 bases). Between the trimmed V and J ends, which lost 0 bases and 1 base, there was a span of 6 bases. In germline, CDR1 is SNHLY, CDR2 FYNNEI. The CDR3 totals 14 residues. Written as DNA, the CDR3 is TGTGCCAGCAGTGAAGCTAGGGGGAACACTGAAGCTTTCTTT. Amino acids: CASSEARGNTEAFF.

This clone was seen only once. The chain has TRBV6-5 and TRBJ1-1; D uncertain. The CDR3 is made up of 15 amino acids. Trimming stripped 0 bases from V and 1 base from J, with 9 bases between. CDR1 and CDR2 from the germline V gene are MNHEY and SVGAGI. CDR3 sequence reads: CASSYSWAPNTEAFF. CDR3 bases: TGTGCCAGCAGTTACTCGTGGGCCCCGAACACTGAAGCTTTCTTT.

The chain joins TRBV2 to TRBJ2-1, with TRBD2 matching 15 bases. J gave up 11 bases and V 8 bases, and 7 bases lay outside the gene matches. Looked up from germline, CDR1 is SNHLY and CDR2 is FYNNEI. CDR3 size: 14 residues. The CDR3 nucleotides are TGTGCCAGCTACGGACTAGCGGGAGGGCCGAAGCAGTTCTTC. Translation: CASYGLAGGPKQFF.

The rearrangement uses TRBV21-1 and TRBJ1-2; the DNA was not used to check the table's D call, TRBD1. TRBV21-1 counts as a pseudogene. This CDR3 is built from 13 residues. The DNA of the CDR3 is TGTGCCAGCTGTGGACAGACTAACTATGGCTACACCTTC. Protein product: CASCGQTNYGYTF.

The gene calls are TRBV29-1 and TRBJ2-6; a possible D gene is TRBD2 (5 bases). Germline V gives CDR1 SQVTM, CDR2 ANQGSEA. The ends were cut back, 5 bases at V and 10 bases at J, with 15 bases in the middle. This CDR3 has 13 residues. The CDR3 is CSVTERGSNVLTF. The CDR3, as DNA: TGCAGCGTTACCGAAAGAGGGAGTAACGTCCTGACTTTC.

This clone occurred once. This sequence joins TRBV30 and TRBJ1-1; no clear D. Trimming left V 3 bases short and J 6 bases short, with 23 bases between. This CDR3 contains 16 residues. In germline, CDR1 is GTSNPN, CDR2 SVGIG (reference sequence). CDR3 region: CAWRSRGLRRSAEAFF. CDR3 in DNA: TGTGCCTGGAGGTCGCGTGGTCTGAGACGAAGCGCTGAAGCTTTCTTT.

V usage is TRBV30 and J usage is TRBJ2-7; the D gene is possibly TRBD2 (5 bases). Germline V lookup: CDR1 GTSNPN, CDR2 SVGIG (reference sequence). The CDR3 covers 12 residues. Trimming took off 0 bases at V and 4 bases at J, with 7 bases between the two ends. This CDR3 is CAWSVLAYEQYF. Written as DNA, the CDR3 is TGTGCCTGGAGTGTCTTAGCGTACGAGCAGTACTTC.

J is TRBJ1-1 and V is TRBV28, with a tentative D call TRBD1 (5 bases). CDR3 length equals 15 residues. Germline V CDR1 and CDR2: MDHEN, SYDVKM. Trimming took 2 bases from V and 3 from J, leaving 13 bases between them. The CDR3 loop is CASSLDLGQDTEAFF. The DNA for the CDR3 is TGTGCCAGCAGTTTAGATTTGGGGCAGGACACTGAAGCTTTCTTT.

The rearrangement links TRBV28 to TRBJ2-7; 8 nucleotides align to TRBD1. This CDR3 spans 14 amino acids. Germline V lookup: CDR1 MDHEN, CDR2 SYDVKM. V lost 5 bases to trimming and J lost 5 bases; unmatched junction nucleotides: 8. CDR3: CASSPGGWTDEQYF. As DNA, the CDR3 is TGTGCCAGCAGTCCAGGGGGCTGGACGGACGAGCAGTACTTC.